The next 26 T cell receptor beta chains were all read from a single sample in a study of blood T cell repertoires in COVID-19. Sequencing was performed with immunoSEQ multiplex PCR; in TCRdb, only in-frame clones are kept and a portion is missing. The sample contains 150,000 to 200,000 clones, around 81% of which appear only once. The material sequenced was peripheral blood. All receptors come from a human donor with acute or convalescent COVID-19. The donor label of this sample is uncertain.

V usage is TRBV2 and J usage is TRBJ1-4; D might be TRBD1 (5 bases). CDR1 is SNHLY, CDR2 FYNNEI, per germline. This CDR3 has 14 residues. V was shortened by 4 bases and J by 7 bases, with 13 bases between the two germline ends. The CDR3 nucleotides are TGTGCCAGCAGTGGATTGGGGCTCGGTGAAAAACTGTTTTTT. It is translated as CASSGLGLGEKLFF.

This rearrangement joins TRBV9 to TRBJ1-4; 8 bases are shared with TRBD1. Trimming removed 0 bases from V and 5 bases from J; junction bases left unmatched: 3. CDR3 size: 15 residues. The germline V gene encodes CDR1 SGDLS and CDR2 YYNGEE. This chain's CDR3 is CASSVGTGSNEKLFF. Written as DNA, the CDR3 is TGTGCCAGCAGCGTAGGGACAGGGTCCAATGAAAAACTGTTTTTT.

This clone showed up many times. V usage is TRBV28 and J usage is TRBJ1-2, with TRBD1 matching 8 bases. CDR3 size: 14 residues. Germline V gene lookup returns CDR1 MDHEN and CDR2 SYDVKM. The V gene end was trimmed by 5 bases and the J gene end by 8 bases; junction bases not matched to a gene: 10. CDR3 region: CASSPKTGVYGYTF. The CDR3 DNA reads TGTGCCAGCAGTCCGAAGACAGGGGTCTACGGCTACACCTTC.

This clone is medium-sized by share. This chain uses TRBV7-2 with TRBJ2-2, with 9 nucleotides matching TRBD2. CDR3 length: 16 amino acids. Trimming removed 1 base from V and 4 bases from J; junction bases left unmatched: 4. The germline V gene encodes CDR1 SGHTA and CDR2 FQGNSA. The CDR3 spells CASSLGGGRGTGELFF. In DNA form, the CDR3 reads TGTGCCAGCAGCTTAGGAGGCGGGAGGGGCACCGGGGAGCTGTTTTTT.

The chain is built from TRBV5-4 and TRBJ2-1; 9 bases fit TRBD2. In germline, CDR1 is SGHNT, CDR2 YYREEE (reference sequence). Unmatched junction bases numbered 9, after V lost 2 bases and J lost 6 bases. This CDR3 contains 16 residues. The CDR3 protein is CASSFPPAGGSNEQFF. The DNA of the CDR3 is TGTGCCAGCAGCTTCCCGCCAGCGGGGGGTTCCAATGAGCAGTTCTTC.

The chain joins TRBV19 to TRBJ2-2; D is ambiguous. Germline V gene sequence: CDR1 LNHDA, CDR2 SQIVND (reference sequence). CDR3 length: 14 residues. V dropped 8 bases and J dropped 4 bases, with 14 bases sitting between them. For the CDR3, the DNA is TGTGCCAGTTCTAGGCTCGGAAGCACCGGGGAGCTGTTTTTT. Its protein is CASSRLGSTGELFF.

This chain links TRBV28 with TRBJ1-1, with a tentative D call TRBD1 (5 bases). V lost 6 bases to trimming and J lost 0 bases, with 23 bases between them. Germline V gene lookup returns CDR1 MDHEN and CDR2 SYDVKM. The CDR3 consists of 18 residues. The CDR3 bases are TGTGCCAGCAGCCGCAGAGGTCCTCCGACAGACTTGAACACTGAAGCTTTCTTT. Its translation: CASSRRGPPTDLNTEAFF.

The chain combines TRBV7-6 with TRBJ2-1, with 11 bases identical to TRBD2. Losses at the gene ends were 6 bases for V and 10 bases for J; bases not matched to a gene: 11. Germline V lookup: CDR1 SGHVS, CDR2 FNYEAQ. The CDR3 sequence is 15 residues long. The chain's CDR3 is CASRPPGLAVNEQFF. In nucleotides, the CDR3 is TGTGCCAGCAGACCGCCGGGACTAGCGGTCAACGAGCAGTTCTTC. The full variable domain, in which reference TRBV7-6 and TRBJ2-1 provide the parts outside the CDR3, is GAGVSQSPRYKVTKRGQDVALRCDPISGHVSLYWYRQALGQGPEFLTYFNYEAQQDKSGLPNDRFSAERPEGSISTLTIQRTEQRDSAMYRCASRPPGLAVNEQFFGPGTRLTVL.

This clone was seen a handful of times. This sequence joins TRBV7-3 and TRBJ1-6; D not certain. Germline CDR1 SGHTA, CDR2 FQGTGA. Trimming removed 0 bases at V and 7 bases at J, with 10 bases between. CDR3 length: 15 residues. The CDR3 sequence is CASSLTGRSNSPLHF. The CDR3 DNA is TGTGCCAGCAGCTTAACCGGCAGGTCCAATTCACCCCTCCACTTT.

This clone has a handful of counts. This chain joins TRBV21-1 and TRBJ1-6; the listed D gene, TRBD1, was not tested against the DNA. TRBV21-1 is flagged as a pseudogene. CDR3 length: 14 amino acids. The CDR3 here is CASSLRALGSPLHF. The DNA of the CDR3 is TGTGCCAGCAGCCTCAGGGCGCTGGGGTCACCCCTCCACTTT.

The chain uses TRBV12-5 and TRBJ2-5; 8 positions match TRBD1. Germline CDR1 is LGHNT and CDR2 is FRNRAP. V shed 7 bases and J 7 bases; nucleotides not matched to a gene: 14. The length of the CDR3 is 15 residues. Written as DNA, the CDR3 is TGTGCTAGTGCCCTCCGGGGGCAGGGGGCTCCGACCCAGTACTTC. Its translation is CASALRGQGAPTQYF.

V and J are TRBV7-2 and TRBJ2-7; TRBD2 matches at 8 bases. CDR1 is SGHTA and CDR2 is FQGNSA in the germline V gene. This CDR3 comprises 15 residues. Losses at the gene ends were 1 base for V and 0 bases for J; bases not matched to a gene: 2. This CDR3 reads CASSLGGGSSYEQYF. The CDR3, as DNA: TGTGCCAGCAGCTTAGGCGGGGGGAGCTCCTACGAGCAGTACTTC.

This chain joins TRBV7-6 and TRBJ2-7, with TRBD2 matching 9 bases. This CDR3 contains 15 residues. The V gene end was trimmed by 7 bases and the J gene end by 6 bases; junction bases not matched to a gene: 13. Per the germline V gene, CDR1 is SGHVS and CDR2 is FNYEAQ. The DNA for the CDR3 is TGTGCCAGCACTCCGAGGAGTAGCGGGAGTTTCGAGCAGTACTTC. Translating it yields CASTPRSSGSFEQYF.

This clone was observed a handful of times. The chain is built from TRBV5-1 and TRBJ1-3; 7 bases fit TRBD1. Germline CDR1 and CDR2: SGHRS and YFSETQ. Trimming cost V 0 bases and J 3 bases; bases outside gene matches: 6. This CDR3 comprises 16 residues. The CDR3 loop is CASSLEQGNLGNTIYF. CDR3 nucleotide sequence: TGCGCCAGCAGCTTGGAACAGGGGAACCTTGGAAACACCATATATTTT.

The chain carries TRBV2 and TRBJ2-3; 7 positions match TRBD2. V gave up 5 bases and J gave up 2 bases; unmatched junction bases: 4. Germline lookup yields CDR1 SNHLY and CDR2 FYNNEI. This CDR3 is built from 14 residues. CDR3 sequence reads: CASSRTSPTDTQYF. The CDR3, as DNA: TGTGCCAGCAGTCGGACTAGTCCCACAGATACGCAGTATTTT.

The gene calls are TRBV5-3 and TRBJ2-1, with a possible D match to TRBD2 (6 bases). TRBV5-3 is filed as an ORF, its function uncertain. The V end was cut by 7 bases, the J end by 4 bases, with 15 bases between. This CDR3 region has 14 residues. CDR3 sequence: CARPGEGVYNEQFF. The CDR3 DNA reads as TGTGCCAGACCGGGGGAAGGGGTATACAATGAGCAGTTCTTC.

The chain combines TRBV5-1 with TRBJ2-5; D gene uncertain. CDR1 and CDR2 from the germline V gene are SGHRS and YFSETQ. The CDR3 covers 13 residues. Trimming took 4 bases from V and 0 from J, leaving 7 bases between them. The CDR3 coding sequence is TGCGCCAGCAGCCCTACCTACCAAGAGACCCAGTACTTC. Translating it yields CASSPTYQETQYF.

This clone has just one count. The rearrangement links TRBV5-1 to TRBJ1-6; 8 bases agree with TRBD1. After removal of 4 bases from V and 9 bases from J, the junction contained 9 bases not matched to a gene. Germline CDR1 and CDR2: SGHRS and YFSETQ. CDR3 size: 15 residues. Here the CDR3 DNA reads TGCGCCAGCAGCCTGGACGGGACAGGCGTTTCACCCCTCCACTTT. It translates to CASSLDGTGVSPLHF.

CDR3 sequence: CASSPRVFYEQYF. The CDR3 region has the DNA TGTGCCAGCTCACCTAGAGTCTTCTACGAGCAGTACTTC. The chain is built from TRBV18 and TRBJ2-7, with unresolved D. Per germline, CDR1 KGHSH and CDR2 LQKENI. The V gene lost 3 bases and the J gene lost 3 bases, with 9 bases spanning the gap. The CDR3 sequence is 13 residues long.

This rearrangement joins TRBV7-2 to TRBJ2-1, with 9 bases fitting TRBD2. The CDR3 runs 17 residues. Germline V gene lookup returns CDR1 SGHTA and CDR2 FQGNSA. V gave up 0 bases and J gave up 0 bases; unmatched junction bases: 3. CDR3 DNA sequence: TGTGCCAGCAGCTTAGCTAGCGGGAGAAGCTCCTACAATGAGCAGTTCTTC. This sequence encodes CASSLASGRSSYNEQFF.

J is TRBJ1-5 and V is TRBV5-4; TRBD1 is a possible D gene (6 bases). V was clipped by 3 bases and J by 9 bases, with 22 bases between them. In germline, CDR1 is SGHNT, CDR2 YYREEE (reference sequence). This CDR3 is built from 16 residues. CDR3 sequence reads: CASSSMAGGAGGPQHF. CDR3 DNA: TGTGCCAGCAGCTCTATGGCGGGGGGCGCAGGAGGGCCCCAGCATTTT. Drawing the rest from reference TRBV5-4 and TRBJ1-5, the complete variable domain is ETGVTQSPTHLIKTRGQQVTLRCSSQSGHNTVSWYQQALGQGPQFIFQYYREEENGRGNFPPRFSGLQFPNYSSELNVNALELDDSALYLCASSSMAGGAGGPQHFGDGTRLSIL.

This clone has a handful of counts. V is TRBV5-1 and J is TRBJ2-7; D is perhaps TRBD2 (6 bases). CDR3 size: 14 residues. CDR1 SGHRS and CDR2 YFSETQ come from the germline V gene. The V and J ends lost 2 bases and 0 bases respectively, with 9 bases between them. CDR3 amino acids: CASSFGGNSYEQYF. CDR3 bases: TGCGCCAGCAGCTTCGGAGGGAACTCCTACGAGCAGTACTTC.

The V and J genes are TRBV6-1 and TRBJ1-2, with a tentative D call TRBD1 (5 bases). The CDR3 has 14 residues. V shed 2 bases and J shed 5 bases, with 12 bases lying between them. Germline V CDR1 and CDR2: MNHNS, SASEGT. As DNA, the CDR3 is TGTGCCAGCAGTGAAAAGGGTCAGGGTTATGGCTACACCTTC. Protein product: CASSEKGQGYGYTF.

The table lists this clone with a count of one. The gene calls are TRBV7-8 and TRBJ2-6; D may be TRBD2 (7 bases). Germline V gene lookup returns CDR1 SGHVS and CDR2 FQNEAQ. CDR3 size: 19 residues. V lost 3 bases and J lost 0, with 18 bases in between. This CDR3 is CASSFPSGTYRSGANVLTF. CDR3 sequence (DNA): TGTGCCAGCAGCTTTCCAAGCGGGACATACCGCTCTGGGGCCAACGTCCTGACTTTC.

The chain employs TRBV18 and TRBJ1-1, with 10 bases lining up with TRBD1. Germline V gene lookup returns CDR1 KGHSH and CDR2 LQKENI. Losses at the gene ends were 3 bases for V and 0 bases for J; bases not matched to a gene: 4. CDR3 length equals 16 residues. In nucleotides, the CDR3 is TGTGCCAGCTCACCCGACAGGGGGCGCTTGAACACTGAAGCTTTCTTT. Translation: CASSPDRGRLNTEAFF.

The chain recombines TRBV27 with TRBJ1-2; 8 bases are shared with TRBD1. The V gene end was trimmed by 5 bases and the J gene end by 8 bases; junction bases not matched to a gene: 10. The germline CDR1 and CDR2 sequences are MNHEY and SMNVEV (reference sequence). The CDR3 consists of 14 residues. The CDR3 loop reads CASSLSQGARGYTF. The DNA of the CDR3 is TGTGCCAGCAGTCTCTCCCAGGGGGCGCGGGGCTACACCTTC.